This T cell receptor (beta chain) was documented in a study of blood T cell repertoires in COVID-19. Study overall: Whether acute or convalescent, the COVID-19 samples came from the United States, Italy and Spain.

Sequencing used immunoSEQ multiplex PCR; TCRdb keeps in-frame clones, though not all of them. There are nearly 350,000 clones in the sample; 87% occur only once, and about 0.93% lies in the top ten. Germline-derived CDR1 and CDR2 are SGHTA and FQGNSA. The CDR3 extends over 16 amino acids. V lost 0 bases and J 0 bases, leaving 12 bases between the germline ends. The TCR originated in a woman in her thirties who had recovered from COVID-19. V is TRBV7-2 and J is TRBJ2-7, with D perhaps TRBD1 (5 bases). The specimen was PBMCs or T cells enriched from blood (not recorded which). As DNA, the CDR3 is TGTGCCAGCAGCTTAGCCTGGGGCCCGAGCTCCTACGAGCAGTACTTC. Translated, it gives CASSLAWGPSSYEQYF.